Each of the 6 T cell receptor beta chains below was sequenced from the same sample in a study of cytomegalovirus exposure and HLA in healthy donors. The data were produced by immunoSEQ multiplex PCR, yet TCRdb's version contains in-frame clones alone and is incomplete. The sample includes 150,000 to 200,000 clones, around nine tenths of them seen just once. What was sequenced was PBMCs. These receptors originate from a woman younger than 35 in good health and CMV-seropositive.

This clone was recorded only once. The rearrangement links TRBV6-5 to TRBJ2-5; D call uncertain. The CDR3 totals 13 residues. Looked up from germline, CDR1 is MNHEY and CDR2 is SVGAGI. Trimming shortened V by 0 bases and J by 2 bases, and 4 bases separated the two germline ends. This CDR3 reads CASSYSTQETQYF. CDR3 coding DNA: TGTGCCAGCAGTTACTCGACACAAGAGACCCAGTACTTC.

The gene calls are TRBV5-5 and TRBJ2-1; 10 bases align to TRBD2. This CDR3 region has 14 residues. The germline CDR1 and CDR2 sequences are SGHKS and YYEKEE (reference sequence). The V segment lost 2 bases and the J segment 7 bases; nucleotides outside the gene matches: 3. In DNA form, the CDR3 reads TGTGCCAGCAGCTTCCTAGCGGGAGTTAATGAGCAGTTCTTC. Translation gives CASSFLAGVNEQFF. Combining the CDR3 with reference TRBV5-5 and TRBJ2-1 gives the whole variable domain DAGVTQSPTHLIKTRGQQVTLRCSPISGHKSVSWYQQVLGQGPQFIFQYYEKEERGRGNFPDRFSARQFPNYSSELNVNALLLGDSALYLCASSFLAGVNEQFFGPGTRLTVL.

The CDR3, as DNA: TGTGCCAGCAGCGCTTTGGCGGGAGGGCCCTCGAACACCGGGGAGCTGTTTTTT. It translates to CASSALAGGPSNTGELFF. The V and J genes are TRBV9 and TRBJ2-2, with TRBD2 matching 9 bases. This CDR3 is built from 18 residues. The germline V gene encodes CDR1 SGDLS and CDR2 YYNGEE. V trimming: 3 bases; J trimming: 0 bases; junction bases outside the gene matches: 9.

The DNA of the CDR3 is TGCGCCAGCAGCCCCGGACAGTCCTATGGCTACACCTTC. Translating it yields CASSPGQSYGYTF. J is TRBJ1-2 and V is TRBV5-1; D perhaps matches TRBD1 (6 bases). The length of the CDR3 is 13 residues. Germline V gene lookup returns CDR1 SGHRS and CDR2 YFSETQ. Trimming shortened V by 4 bases and J by 4 bases, and 11 bases separated the two germline ends.

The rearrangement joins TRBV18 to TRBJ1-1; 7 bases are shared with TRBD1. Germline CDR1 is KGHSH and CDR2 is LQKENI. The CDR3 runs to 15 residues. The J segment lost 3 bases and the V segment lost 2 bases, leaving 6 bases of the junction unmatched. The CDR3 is CASSPSQGHDTEAFF. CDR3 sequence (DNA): TGTGCCAGCTCACCATCACAGGGGCATGACACTGAAGCTTTCTTT. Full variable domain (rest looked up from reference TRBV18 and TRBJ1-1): NAGVMQNPRHLVRRRGQEARLRCSPMKGHSHVYWYRQLPEEGLKFMVYLQKENIIDESGMPKERFSAEFPKEGPSILRIQQVVRGDSAAYFCASSPSQGHDTEAFFGQGTRLTVV.

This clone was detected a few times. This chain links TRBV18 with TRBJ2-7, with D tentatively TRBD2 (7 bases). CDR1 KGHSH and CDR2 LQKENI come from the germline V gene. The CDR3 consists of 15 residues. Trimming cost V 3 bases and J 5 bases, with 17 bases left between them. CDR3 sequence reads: CASSPGGAVRDEQYF. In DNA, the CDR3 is TGTGCCAGCTCACCTGGGGGGGCAGTACGCGACGAGCAGTACTTC.